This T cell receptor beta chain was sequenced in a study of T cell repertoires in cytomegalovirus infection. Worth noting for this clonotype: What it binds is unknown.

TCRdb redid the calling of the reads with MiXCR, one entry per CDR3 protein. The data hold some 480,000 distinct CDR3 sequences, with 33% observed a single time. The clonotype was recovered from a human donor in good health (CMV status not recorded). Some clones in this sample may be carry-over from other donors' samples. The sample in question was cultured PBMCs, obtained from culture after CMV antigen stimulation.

The CDR3 DNA is TGTGCCAGCTCACCACGCGCGGCAGAGAATCAGCCCCAGCATTTT. Translating it yields CASSPRAAENQPQHF. V and J are TRBV18 and TRBJ1-5; no clear D. CDR3 size: 15 residues. V dropped 1 base and J dropped 4 bases, with 11 bases sitting between them. Germline lookup yields CDR1 KGHSH and CDR2 LQKENI.